A few counts support the clone carrying this T cell receptor (beta chain). What it binds is not known. The data originate from a study of blood T cells in healthy people across ages. Study-wide findings and caveats: Diversity of TCR beta per million T cells declined in a roughly linear way with age.

Isolation of PBMCs gave at least 6.5 million cells per sample. The use of a sample-barcoded 5' primer and a J-beta primer mix characterized a second PCR of roughly 6 to 11 cycles. One entry per CDR3 protein, called by TCRdb with MiXCR from the 5' RACE reads. The repertoire consists of roughly 2 million distinct CDR3 sequences, with about 49% occurring once and the leading ten covering around 2.1%. The source material was blood. This TCR was recovered from a woman aged 35 to 49 in good health.

The CDR3 region has the DNA TGTGCCAGCAGTTACGGTTCGACCACAGATACGCAGTATTTT. Encoded protein: CASSYGSTTDTQYF. The chain links TRBV6-5 to TRBJ2-3; D call uncertain. Germline V gene lookup returns CDR1 MNHEY and CDR2 SVGAGI. CDR3 length equals 14 residues. Trimming left V 2 bases short and J 2 bases short, with 8 bases between.